The next 11 T cell receptor beta chains were all read from a single sample in a study of cytomegalovirus exposure and HLA in healthy donors (TCRdb year 2017). The library was made by the immunoSEQ multiplex PCR assay. For the multiplex PCR, a mixture combining 60 forward primers for TCR Vbeta segments and 13 reverse primers for TCR Jbeta segments was used. TCRdb mirrors the immuneACCESS table, restricted to in-frame sequences. Some clones are absent from its copies; in checked studies, under half trace to an unresolved V gene, and the reason for the others is unknown. The sample records some 160,000 clones, around four fifths of which are singletons. The top ten constitute about 1.3% of the sample. Source material: PBMCs. Receptors originate from a male donor in good health and CMV-seronegative.

This clone has just a few counts. The V gene is TRBV5-1, the J gene TRBJ1-2, with D perhaps TRBD1 (6 bases). V lost 1 base, J lost 5 bases, and 15 bases lay in between. Germline V gene data show CDR1 as SGHRS and CDR2 as YFSETQ. The CDR3 length is 15 residues. This CDR3 is CASSLNAGAPYGYTF. CDR3 DNA sequence: TGCGCCAGCAGCTTGAACGCAGGGGCCCCTTATGGCTACACCTTC.

This chain uses TRBV19 with TRBJ2-7; D unclear. The V and J ends lost 3 bases and 2 bases respectively, with 5 bases between them. The CDR3 loop spans 12 amino acids. The germline V gene encodes CDR1 LNHDA and CDR2 SQIVND (reference sequence). The CDR3 DNA reads as TGTGCCAGTAGTATGAGCCCCTACGAGCAGTACTTC. It yields the protein CASSMSPYEQYF. Full variable domain (remainder filled in from reference TRBV19 and TRBJ2-7): DGGITQSPKYLFRKEGQNVTLSCEQNLNHDAMYWYRQDPGQGLRLIYYSQIVNDFQKGDIAEGYSVSREKKESFPLTVTSAQKNPTAFYLCASSMSPYEQYFGPGTRLTVT.

This clone was found a few times. The chain recombines TRBV28 with TRBJ2-1; 10 nucleotides align to TRBD2. V was clipped by 2 bases and J by 7 bases; unmatched bases: 2. The germline CDR1 and CDR2 sequences are MDHEN and SYDVKM. This CDR3 is built from 14 residues. CDR3 sequence reads: CASSLGLAVNEQFF. In DNA form, the CDR3 reads TGTGCCAGCAGTTTAGGACTAGCGGTTAATGAGCAGTTCTTC.

The gene calls are TRBV5-5 and TRBJ2-7, with 9 bases that match TRBD1. The germline V gene has CDR1 SGHKS and CDR2 YYEKEE (reference sequence). The V gene end was trimmed by 3 bases and the J gene end by 6 bases; junction bases not matched to a gene: 7. The CDR3 contains 14 residues. The CDR3 DNA reads as TGTGCCAGCAGCTCCCGGGACAGGGCACTCGAGCAGTACTTC. Residues: CASSSRDRALEQYF.

The chain links TRBV6-4 to TRBJ2-7, with a weak D call TRBD1 (6 bases). V was shortened by 2 bases and J by 3 bases, with 8 bases between the two germline ends. The V gene's germline CDR1 is MRHNA and CDR2 SNTAGT. The CDR3 spans 13 residues. CDR3 coding DNA: TGTGCCAGCAGTGACGGGACAAACTACGAGCAGTACTTC. Translation gives CASSDGTNYEQYF.

The chain couples TRBV7-9 to TRBJ1-1; 8 bases are a match to TRBD1. The V and J ends lost 4 bases and 1 base, in that order; junction bases with no gene match: 2. CDR1 and CDR2 from the germline V gene are SEHNR and FQNEAQ (reference sequence). The CDR3 length is 14 residues. In DNA form, the CDR3 reads TGTGCCAGCAGCTCGGGGACAGGGAACACTGAAGCTTTCTTT. Amino acids: CASSSGTGNTEAFF.

This clone was seen just once. CDR3 nucleotides: TGCGCCAGCAGCCAAGAACCGGGATTCACCACTGAAGCTTTCTTT. This sequence encodes CASSQEPGFTTEAFF. The chain joins TRBV4-3 to TRBJ1-1; D is undetermined. CDR1 is LGHNA, CDR2 YSLEER, per germline. CDR3 size: 15 residues. Trimming cost V 0 bases and J 4 bases, with 12 bases left between them.

The chain links TRBV6-6 to TRBJ2-7, with a weak D call TRBD2 (6 bases). Deletions cut 7 bases from V and 5 bases from J, with 12 bases between. The CDR3 has 12 residues. Germline CDR1 is MNHNY and CDR2 is SVGAGI (reference sequence). CDR3 in amino acids: CASTGTLNEQYF. DNA of the CDR3: TGTGCCAGCACCGGGACTCTAAACGAGCAGTACTTC.

The chain recombines TRBV5-1 with TRBJ2-5; 10 bases agree with TRBD1. The CDR3 covers 15 residues. V dropped 0 bases and J dropped 3; count of bases not matched to a gene: 2. CDR1 and CDR2 (germline): SGHRS, YFSETQ. Here the CDR3 DNA reads TGCGCCAGCAGCTTGGGACAGGGGGCGAAAGAGACCCAGTACTTC. It is translated as CASSLGQGAKETQYF.

The gene calls are TRBV5-6 and TRBJ1-5; D not resolved. CDR3 length: 13 amino acids. The V gene lost 0 bases and the J gene lost 4 bases, with 5 bases spanning the gap. Germline values: CDR1 SGHDT, CDR2 YYEEEE. Written as DNA, the CDR3 is TGTGCCAGCAGCTTGGGGCGGAATCAGCCCCAGCATTTT. It codes for CASSLGRNQPQHF.

This chain links TRBV19 with TRBJ2-3; TRBD1 agrees at 9 bases. From germline, CDR1 is LNHDA and CDR2 SQIVND (reference sequence). The CDR3 is 14 residues long. V lost 5 bases and J lost 3; bases outside the gene matches: 3. The DNA of the CDR3 is TGTGCCAGTAGTCCCGGGACAGGGACAGATACGCAGTATTTT. Protein product: CASSPGTGTDTQYF.